The rows below give T cell receptor beta chains drawn from one sample of a study of T cells in Graves' hyperthyroidism and ophthalmopathy. One entry per CDR3 protein, called by TCRdb with MiXCR from the multiplex PCR reads. The data show a few hundred thousand distinct CDR3 sequences, roughly 46% seen once. Sequenced sample: peripheral blood or thyroid tissue (not recorded which). Every receptor here comes from a woman in her late teens or twenties with Graves' hyperthyroidism. Both conserved end residues are part of each CDR3. The order of the fields is clone size, V gene, D gene, J gene, CDR3 DNA, CDR3 protein. A D gene is named only where the DNA matches it firmly. Clone size, where shown, is once, few, many, or a class for clones that have expanded.

abundance: many
v_gene: TRBV20-1
d_gene: -
j_gene: TRBJ1-6
CDR3nt: TGCAGTGCTAGGAACACAGGTTCATCTAATTCACCCCTCCACTTT
CDR3aa: CSARNTGSSNSPLHF

abundance: few
v_gene: TRBV12-3/TRBV12-4
d_gene: -
j_gene: TRBJ2-1
CDR3nt: TGTGCCAGCAGTTTAAGTCAAGGAAATGAGCAGTTCTTC
CDR3aa: CASSLSQGNEQFF

abundance: -
v_gene: TRBV5-1
d_gene: -
j_gene: TRBJ1-4
CDR3nt: TGCGCCAGCAGCCCCGGGCCGGGGGAAAAACTGTTTTTT
CDR3aa: CASSPGPGEKLFF

abundance: -
v_gene: TRBV12-3/TRBV12-4
d_gene: -
j_gene: TRBJ1-2
CDR3nt: TGTGCCGGCACCCCCAAAAAAGGGTTCTATGGCTACACCTTC
CDR3aa: CAGTPKKGFYGYTF

abundance: few
v_gene: TRBV2
d_gene: TRBD1
j_gene: TRBJ1-6
CDR3nt: TGTGCCAGCAGTGAAGACAGGGGGCTTTCACCCCTCCACTTT
CDR3aa: CASSEDRGLSPLHF

abundance: many
v_gene: TRBV12-3/TRBV12-4
d_gene: -
j_gene: TRBJ1-1
CDR3nt: TGTGCCAGCGCCCCCCCCCAGGGTCACACTGAAGCTTTCTTT
CDR3aa: CASAPPQGHTEAFF

abundance: -
v_gene: TRBV27
d_gene: TRBD1
j_gene: TRBJ2-2
CDR3nt: TGTGCCAGCAGTTTAGAGGGACAGGGGGCGCCGGACACCGGGGAGCTGTTTTTT
CDR3aa: CASSLEGQGAPDTGELFF

abundance: few
v_gene: TRBV30
d_gene: -
j_gene: TRBJ1-1
CDR3nt: TGTGCCTGGAGTGTCGATTTGGACACCTGGACTGAAGCTTTCTTT
CDR3aa: CAWSVDLDTWTEAFF

abundance: many
v_gene: TRBV13
d_gene: -
j_gene: TRBJ1-1
CDR3nt: TGTGCCAGCAGCTTAGAGGGACACCTGAACACTGAAGCTTTCTTT
CDR3aa: CASSLEGHLNTEAFF

abundance: -
v_gene: TRBV10-2
d_gene: -
j_gene: TRBJ1-3
CDR3nt: TGCGCCAGCAGTGATGTCGTTAGCGGAGACACCATATATTTT
CDR3aa: CASSDVVSGDTIYF

abundance: many
v_gene: TRBV10-3
d_gene: -
j_gene: TRBJ2-7
CDR3nt: TGTGCCATCAGTGAGAGGGCGGATACCTACGAGCAGTACTTC
CDR3aa: CAISERADTYEQYF

abundance: -
v_gene: TRBV2
d_gene: -
j_gene: TRBJ1-5
CDR3nt: TGTGCCAGCAGTGTAGTGGGCCAGCCCCAGCATTTT
CDR3aa: CASSVVGQPQHF

abundance: -
v_gene: TRBV20-1
d_gene: TRBD2
j_gene: TRBJ2-5
CDR3nt: TGCAGTGCCCTACCCCTAAGAGCGGGAGGGCGAGAGACCCAGTACTTC
CDR3aa: CSALPLRAGGRETQYF

abundance: -
v_gene: TRBV2
d_gene: -
j_gene: TRBJ1-1
CDR3nt: TGTGCCAGCAGTGACACCCGAGTACCGGGCACTGAAGCTTTCTTT
CDR3aa: CASSDTRVPGTEAFF

abundance: -
v_gene: TRBV7-9
d_gene: TRBD2
j_gene: TRBJ2-5
CDR3nt: TGTGCCAGCAGCGCAGCGGGGCGACTTCCAGAGGCCCAGTACTTC
CDR3aa: CASSAAGRLPEAQYF

abundance: once
v_gene: TRBV2
d_gene: -
j_gene: TRBJ1-2
CDR3nt: TGTGCCAGCAGTGCTAGGCCAGGGATGAATTCTAACTATGGCTACACCTTC
CDR3aa: CASSARPGMNSNYGYTF

abundance: many
v_gene: TRBV5-6
d_gene: -
j_gene: TRBJ2-7
CDR3nt: TGTGCCAGCAGCTTCCGGAGCTCCTACGAGCAGTACTTC
CDR3aa: CASSFRSSYEQYF

abundance: many
v_gene: TRBV5-1
d_gene: TRBD1
j_gene: TRBJ1-4
CDR3nt: TGCGCCAGCAGCAGGGACAGGGGGCCCAATGAAAAACTGTTTTTT
CDR3aa: CASSRDRGPNEKLFF

abundance: many
v_gene: TRBV6-5
d_gene: TRBD1
j_gene: TRBJ1-5
CDR3nt: TGTGCCAGCAGCCCACTGGGGCGACAGGGGTGGGTTGGCAATCAGCCCCAGCATTTT
CDR3aa: CASSPLGRQGWVGNQPQHF

abundance: -
v_gene: TRBV10-3
d_gene: TRBD1
j_gene: TRBJ1-4
CDR3nt: TGTGCCATCACTGCGGGACAGGAAGATGGAAAACTGTTTTTT
CDR3aa: CAITAGQEDGKLFF

abundance: -
v_gene: TRBV29-1
d_gene: -
j_gene: TRBJ1-2
CDR3nt: TGCAGCGGGGGGCAGGAGCTCTATGGCTACACCTTC
CDR3aa: CSGGQELYGYTF

abundance: -
v_gene: TRBV29-1
d_gene: TRBD1
j_gene: TRBJ1-6
CDR3nt: TGCAGCGTTCACCTGGGACAGGCCTCACCCCTCCACTTT
CDR3aa: CSVHLGQASPLHF

abundance: -
v_gene: TRBV10-2
d_gene: TRBD1
j_gene: TRBJ1-5
CDR3nt: TGCGCCAGCAGTGGGGGACAGAGCAATCAGCCCCAGCATTTT
CDR3aa: CASSGGQSNQPQHF

abundance: many
v_gene: TRBV6-5
d_gene: -
j_gene: TRBJ1-1
CDR3nt: TGTGCCAGCAGTTACGCCCCCTCGAACACTGAAGCTTTCTTT
CDR3aa: CASSYAPSNTEAFF

abundance: few
v_gene: TRBV3-1
d_gene: TRBD1
j_gene: TRBJ1-1
CDR3nt: TGTGCCAGCAGCCAGGGGACAGGGGAAACTGAAGCTTTCTTT
CDR3aa: CASSQGTGETEAFF

abundance: many
v_gene: TRBV11-2
d_gene: TRBD2
j_gene: TRBJ2-2
CDR3nt: TGTGCCAGCAGCCTACCGACTAGCGGGAGGGTCGGGGACACCGGGGAGCTGTTTTTT
CDR3aa: CASSLPTSGRVGDTGELFF

abundance: many
v_gene: TRBV4-1
d_gene: TRBD2
j_gene: TRBJ2-7
CDR3nt: TGCGCCAGCAGCCAAGGCACTAGCGGGAGTTTCGAGCAGTACTTC
CDR3aa: CASSQGTSGSFEQYF

abundance: few
v_gene: TRBV7-9
d_gene: -
j_gene: TRBJ2-1
CDR3nt: TGTGCCAGCAGCTTAGCTCGACGCGAGCAGTTCTTC
CDR3aa: CASSLARREQFF

abundance: -
v_gene: TRBV27
d_gene: -
j_gene: TRBJ2-2
CDR3nt: TGTGCCAGCAGCTCCCCTGGTGGGTTGACCGGGGAGCTGTTTTTT
CDR3aa: CASSSPGGLTGELFF

abundance: -
v_gene: TRBV5-4
d_gene: TRBD2
j_gene: TRBJ2-7
CDR3nt: TGTGCCAGCAGCTGGACTAGCACCGGGGGCAACGAGCAGTACTTC
CDR3aa: CASSWTSTGGNEQYF

abundance: many
v_gene: TRBV12-5
d_gene: -
j_gene: TRBJ2-5
CDR3nt: TGTGCTAGTGGTTTCGGGGCTACTCAAGAGACCCAGTACTTC
CDR3aa: CASGFGATQETQYF

abundance: many
v_gene: TRBV5-1
d_gene: TRBD1
j_gene: TRBJ1-2
CDR3nt: TGCGCCAGCAGCTTGGCAGGGGGAGAAGGCTACACCTTC
CDR3aa: CASSLAGGEGYTF

abundance: many
v_gene: TRBV20-1
d_gene: -
j_gene: TRBJ1-5
CDR3nt: TGCAGTGCTATTCAAGAGCTTTACCAGCCCCAGCATTTT
CDR3aa: CSAIQELYQPQHF